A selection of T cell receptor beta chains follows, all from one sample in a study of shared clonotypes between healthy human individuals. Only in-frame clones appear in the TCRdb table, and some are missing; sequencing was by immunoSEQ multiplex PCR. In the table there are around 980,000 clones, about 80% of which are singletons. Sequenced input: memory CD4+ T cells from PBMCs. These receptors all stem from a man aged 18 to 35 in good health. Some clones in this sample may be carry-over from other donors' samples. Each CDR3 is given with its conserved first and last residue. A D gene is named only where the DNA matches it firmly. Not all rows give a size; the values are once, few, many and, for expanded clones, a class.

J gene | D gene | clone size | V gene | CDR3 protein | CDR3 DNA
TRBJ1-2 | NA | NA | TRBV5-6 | CASSLKQRDYGYTF | TGTGCCAGCAGCCTAAAACAGAGAGACTATGGCTACACCTTC
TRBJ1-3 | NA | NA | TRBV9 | CASSVGLSSGNTIYF | TGTGCCAGCAGCGTAGGTCTTAGCTCTGGAAACACCATATATTTT
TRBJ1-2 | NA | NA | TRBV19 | CASNDLGADYGYTF | TGTGCCAGTAACGATCTGGGAGCTGACTATGGCTACACCTTC
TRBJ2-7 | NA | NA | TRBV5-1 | CASSLGQGEQYF | TGCGCCAGCAGCTTGGGGCAGGGCGAGCAGTACTTC
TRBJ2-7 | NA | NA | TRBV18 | CASSPLIAGASYEQYF | TGTGCCAGCTCACCACTTATTGCGGGGGCATCCTACGAGCAGTACTTC
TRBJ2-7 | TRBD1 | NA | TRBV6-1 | CASSGQGFGEQYF | TGTGCCAGCAGTGGACAGGGGTTCGGCGAGCAGTACTTC
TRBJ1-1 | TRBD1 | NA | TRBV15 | CATSREARGPVAEAFF | TGTGCCACCAGCAGAGAGGCCAGGGGGCCTGTTGCTGAAGCTTTCTTT
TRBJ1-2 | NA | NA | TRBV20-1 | CSHPYTSGYTF | TGCAGTCACCCCTACACGAGCGGCTACACCTTC
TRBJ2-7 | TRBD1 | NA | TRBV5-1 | CASSLTGGAAEQYF | TGCGCCAGCAGTCTTACAGGGGGCGCCGCCGAGCAGTACTTC
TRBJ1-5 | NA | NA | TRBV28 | CASRPTTDGEPQHF | TGTGCCAGCAGGCCCACTACAGACGGTGAGCCCCAGCATTTT
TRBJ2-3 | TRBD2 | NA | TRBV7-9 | CASSISLTSGSSDTQYF | TGTGCCAGCAGCATAAGTTTGACTAGCGGGAGTTCAGATACGCAGTATTTT
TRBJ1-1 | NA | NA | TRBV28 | CASSFMENTEAFF | TGTGCCAGCAGTTTCATGGAGAACACTGAAGCTTTCTTT
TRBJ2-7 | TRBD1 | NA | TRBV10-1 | CASSKRGQGMDEQYF | TGCGCCAGCAGTAAACGAGGACAGGGAATGGACGAGCAGTACTTC
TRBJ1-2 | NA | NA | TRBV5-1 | CASSLGSSSVDYGYTF | TGCGCCAGCAGCTTAGGGAGCTCCAGTGTGGACTATGGCTACACCTTC
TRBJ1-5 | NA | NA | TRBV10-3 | CAISETGHLNQPQHF | TGTGCCATCAGTGAGACCGGACATCTCAATCAGCCCCAGCATTTT
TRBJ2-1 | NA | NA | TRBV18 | CASSPPQSVGAYNEQFF | TGTGCCAGCTCACCCCCCCAGTCGGTGGGTGCGTACAATGAGCAGTTCTTC
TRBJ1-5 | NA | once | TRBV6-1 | CASSGAGPQHF | TGTGCCAGCAGTGGGGCGGGGCCCCAGCATTTT
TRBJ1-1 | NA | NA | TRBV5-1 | CASSIGGGDTEAFF | TGCGCCAGCAGCATAGGGGGTGGGGACACTGAAGCTTTCTTT
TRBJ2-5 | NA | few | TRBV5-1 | CASGRGSNDVRAETQYF | TGCGCCAGCGGCAGGGGCTCCAACGACGTGCGGGCGGAGACCCAGTACTTC
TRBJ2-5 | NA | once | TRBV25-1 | CASSYSAGAGETQYF | TGTGCCAGCAGTTATTCGGCGGGCGCGGGAGAGACCCAGTACTTC
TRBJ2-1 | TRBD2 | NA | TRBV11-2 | CASSLVGASGRRANEQFF | TGTGCCAGCAGCTTAGTAGGGGCTAGCGGGAGAAGGGCAAATGAGCAGTTCTTC
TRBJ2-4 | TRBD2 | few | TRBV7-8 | CASSRLAGLAKNIQYF | TGTGCCAGCAGCAGACTAGCGGGGCTAGCCAAAAACATTCAGTACTTC
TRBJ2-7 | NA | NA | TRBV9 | CASSPRFSRYYEQYF | TGTGCCAGCAGCCCCCGGTTTAGCAGGTACTACGAGCAGTACTTC
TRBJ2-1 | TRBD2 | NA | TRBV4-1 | CASSHPRLAGEGEQFF | TGCGCCAGCAGCCATCCAAGACTAGCGGGAGAGGGTGAGCAGTTCTTC
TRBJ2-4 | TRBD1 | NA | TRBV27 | CASSPHGTGKNIQYF | TGTGCCAGCAGTCCTCACGGGACAGGTAAAAACATTCAGTACTTC
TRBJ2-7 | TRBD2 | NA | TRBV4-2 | CASSQVLAGGPLGEQYF | TGTGCCAGCAGCCAAGTGTTAGCGGGAGGTCCTCTAGGCGAGCAGTACTTC